Listed below are T cell receptor beta chains from one sample, sequenced in a study of radiation and T cells in renal cell carcinoma. The assay was immunoSEQ multiplex PCR, and TCRdb's table has in-frame clones only and misses some. The sample yields approximately 85,000 clones, 80% to 90% seen once. The source was blood, collected from a patient whose treatment included radiotherapy and nephrectomy. Receptors originate from a woman in her 70s with renal cell carcinoma. Both conserved end residues are part of each CDR3. The D gene is left open where the match is weak. Rows give clone size only sometimes, using once, few, many, or a class for an expanded clone.

V gene,D gene,J gene,clone size,CDR3 DNA,CDR3 protein
TRBV4-2,NA,TRBJ2-7,NA,TGTGCCAGCAGACACCCGGAGAGCTACGAGCAGTACTTC,CASRHPESYEQYF
TRBV29-1,NA,TRBJ2-3,NA,TGCAGCGCACGGACCAGCACAGATACGCAGTATTTT,CSARTSTDTQYF
TRBV5-6,NA,TRBJ1-3,NA,TGTGCCAGCAGCTTGAGTGGGGGGCCTACCATATATTTT,CASSLSGGPTIYF
TRBV7-2,NA,TRBJ2-7,NA,TGTGCCAGCAGCTTACAAAGAGCATCCTACGAGCAGTACTTC,CASSLQRASYEQYF
TRBV5-1,NA,TRBJ1-6,once,TGCGCCAGCAGCTTGGGGCAGTCAGCTTATAATTCACCCCTCCACTTT,CASSLGQSAYNSPLHF
TRBV6-5,NA,TRBJ1-1,NA,TGTGCCAGCCCCGGGAACACTGAAGCTTTCTTT,CASPGNTEAFF
TRBV6-6,NA,TRBJ1-5,few,TGTGCCAGTCAGGGATTGAGCAATCAGCCCCAGCATTTT,CASQGLSNQPQHF
TRBV28,NA,TRBJ2-2,NA,TGTGCCACCGAAGAAAGGATGTCCGGGGAGCTGTTTTTT,CATEERMSGELFF
TRBV30,NA,TRBJ1-1,NA,TGTGCCTGGAGGCCCCCCGTGTGGGATAACACTGAAGCTTTCTTT,CAWRPPVWDNTEAFF
TRBV9,NA,TRBJ1-3,NA,TGTGCCAGCAGCCCCCGGGGCAACAAGGAACTAGGAAACACCATATATTTT,CASSPRGNKELGNTIYF
TRBV7-2,NA,TRBJ2-1,NA,TGTGCCAGCAGCTTAGCACCGATTCGCGGAAATGAGCAGTTCTTC,CASSLAPIRGNEQFF
TRBV14,NA,TRBJ1-1,few,TGTGCCAGCAGCCAAGGAACACCCCGGCGCACTGAAGCTTTCTTT,CASSQGTPRRTEAFF
TRBV19,NA,TRBJ2-6,NA,TGTGCCAGTAGTCCAGGGGGGACAGGGGCCAACGTCCTGACTTTC,CASSPGGTGANVLTF